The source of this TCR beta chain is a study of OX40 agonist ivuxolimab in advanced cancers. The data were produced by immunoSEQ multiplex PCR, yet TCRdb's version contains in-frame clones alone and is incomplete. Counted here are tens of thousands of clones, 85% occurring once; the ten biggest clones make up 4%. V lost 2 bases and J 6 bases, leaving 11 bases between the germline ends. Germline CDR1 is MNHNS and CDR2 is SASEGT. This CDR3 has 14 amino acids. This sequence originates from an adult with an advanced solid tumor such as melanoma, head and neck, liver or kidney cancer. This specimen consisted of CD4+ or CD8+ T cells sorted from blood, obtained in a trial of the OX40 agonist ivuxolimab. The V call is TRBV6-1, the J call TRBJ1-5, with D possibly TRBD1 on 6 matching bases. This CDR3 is CASSEIQGGQPQHF. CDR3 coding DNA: TGTGCCAGCAGTGAAATACAGGGCGGTCAGCCCCAGCATTTT.